These T cell receptor beta chains were read from a single sample in a study of blood T cell repertoires in COVID-19. Profiled with immunoSEQ multiplex PCR; TCRdb holds only in-frame clones, not every one. The sample lists a few hundred thousand clones; 86% were seen once. The sample was peripheral blood. Receptors originate from a woman between 45 and 65 years old with acute or convalescent COVID-19. Both conserved end residues are part of each CDR3. A D gene is named only where the DNA matches it firmly. Clone size is shown for a subset of rows, as once, few, many or a class of expanded clone.

d_gene	len	v_gene	abundance	j_gene	CDR3nt	CDR3aa
TRBD1	14	TRBV5-1	few	TRBJ2-3	TGCGCCAGCAGCTCTGGGACAGGCGGTGATACGCAGTATTTT	CASSSGTGGDTQYF
TRBD2	14	TRBV5-1	.	TRBJ2-1	TGCGCCAGCAGCCACCGGGACTACTACAATGAGCAGTTCTTC	CASSHRDYYNEQFF
.	13	TRBV5-1	.	TRBJ1-2	TGCGCCAGCAGCTTGGACAACGTCTATGGCTACACCTTC	CASSLDNVYGYTF
TRBD2	14	TRBV9	.	TRBJ2-3	TGTGCCAGCAGCGAGCGACTAGCTCAAGATACGCAGTATTTT	CASSERLAQDTQYF
.	15	TRBV19	.	TRBJ2-7	TGTGCCAGTAGTAGCAGCTCCTGGGGCGAGAACGAGCAGTACTTC	CASSSSSWGENEQYF
TRBD2	14	TRBV9	few	TRBJ2-7	TGTGCCAGCAGCGTACTAGCGGCGAACTACGAGCAGTACTTC	CASSVLAANYEQYF
TRBD1	18	TRBV3-1/TRBV3-2	.	TRBJ2-2	TGTGCCAGCAGCCAAGACCGGGACAGGGGACGCGACACCGGGGAGCTGTTTTTT	CASSQDRDRGRDTGELFF
TRBD1	11	TRBV27	.	TRBJ2-7	TGTGCCAGCAGTTCAGGGACAGGAAAGTACTTC	CASSSGTGKYF
.	14	TRBV7-2	.	TRBJ1-4	TGTGCCAGCAGCGACGCCGGGAGAGGGGAAAAACTGTTTTTT	CASSDAGRGEKLFF
TRBD2	15	TRBV7-8	.	TRBJ2-5	TGTGCCAGCAGCTTAGGCGGGAGGTTCCAAGAGACCCAGTACTTC	CASSLGGRFQETQYF
TRBD2	15	TRBV3-1/TRBV3-2	.	TRBJ2-5	TGTGCCAGCAGCTATATCGGCGGGAGGACGGAGACCCAGTACTTC	CASSYIGGRTETQYF
TRBD2	14	TRBV19	.	TRBJ2-7	TGTGCCAGTAGTATCACTAGCGGGAGCTACGAGCAGTACTTC	CASSITSGSYEQYF
.	12	TRBV27	.	TRBJ2-7	TGTGCCAGCATCGCCGGGACAAACGAGCAGTACTTC	CASIAGTNEQYF
.	15	TRBV27	.	TRBJ1-2	TGTGCCAGCAGTCCAGCGGGACACAGCGACTATGGCTACACCTTC	CASSPAGHSDYGYTF
.	16	TRBV29-1	.	TRBJ2-1	TGCAGCGTTGAATACCTCGGCTCTAGCCTCGTCAATGAGCAGTTCTTC	CSVEYLGSSLVNEQFF
TRBD1	14	TRBV6-1	.	TRBJ1-2	TGTGCCAGCAGTGAAACAGGGGACAACTATGGCTACACCTTC	CASSETGDNYGYTF
TRBD1	15	TRBV5-8	once	TRBJ2-5	TGTGCCAGCAGCTCCAAGGGGGCGCGGGAAGAGACCCAGTACTTC	CASSSKGAREETQYF
.	15	TRBV10-3	.	TRBJ1-5	TGTGCCATCAGTGAGGGGCCACCGGGCAATCAGCCCCAGCATTTT	CAISEGPPGNQPQHF
.	17	TRBV11-2	.	TRBJ2-2	TGTGCCAGCAGCTTCCCCATGGGGGGGCGAAGGACCGGGGAGCTGTTTTTT	CASSFPMGGRRTGELFF
TRBD1	13	TRBV19	few	TRBJ1-1	TGTGCCAGTAGGATAAGGGGGCACACTGAAGCTTTCTTT	CASRIRGHTEAFF
.	14	TRBV6-1	.	TRBJ1-5	TGTGCCAGCAGTGAGGGCAGGGCTGGCCAGCCCCAGCATTTT	CASSEGRAGQPQHF
.	17	TRBV27	.	TRBJ2-6	TGTGCCAGCAGCAAATGGGAGGGGGGAACTGGGGCCAACGTCCTGACTTTC	CASSKWEGGTGANVLTF
.	10	TRBV20-1	few	TRBJ2-5	TGCAGTGCTCTTCGTGAGACCCAGTACTTC	CSALRETQYF
.	14	TRBV7-9	.	TRBJ2-1	TGTGCCAGCAGCTTAGCGGAGTCCGCTTATGAGCAGTTCTTC	CASSLAESAYEQFF
.	11	TRBV10-3	few	TRBJ1-1	TGTGCCATCGGTGAGGAGACTGAAGCTTTCTTT	CAIGEETEAFF
.	14	TRBV4-1	.	TRBJ1-3	TGCGCCAGCAGTGGGATACTAGGTGGAAACACCATATATTTT	CASSGILGGNTIYF
TRBD1	16	TRBV9	.	TRBJ1-2	TGTGCCAGCAGCGTAGAATGGGACAGGCAATACTATGGCTACACCTTC	CASSVEWDRQYYGYTF
.	17	TRBV14	.	TRBJ2-2	TGTGCCAGCAGCGGACAAAGGGGATTTACCGACACCGGGGAGCTGTTTTTT	CASSGQRGFTDTGELFF
.	13	TRBV11-1	.	TRBJ2-5	TGTGCCAGCAGCTTAGTTGTAAAAGAGACCCAGTACTTC	CASSLVVKETQYF
TRBD2	15	TRBV18	.	TRBJ2-1	TGTGCCAGCTCACCACCTAGCGGGACAAACAATGAGCAGTTCTTC	CASSPPSGTNNEQFF
TRBD2	16	TRBV7-2	.	TRBJ2-5	TGTGCCAGCAGCTTACTCCTAGCGGGAGGGCCAGAGACCCAGTACTTC	CASSLLLAGGPETQYF
.	16	TRBV18	.	TRBJ1-2	TGTGCCAGCTCCCCTGTGGCGGAGGGAATAAACTATGGCTACACCTTC	CASSPVAEGINYGYTF
TRBD2	12	TRBV7-9	.	TRBJ2-3	TGTGCCTGGGGACTAGCGGGAGGCACGCAGTATTTT	CAWGLAGGTQYF
TRBD2	13	TRBV6-5	.	TRBJ2-2	TGTGCCAGCAGGACTAGCGGGACCGGGGAGCTGTTTTTT	CASRTSGTGELFF
.	16	TRBV4-2	once	TRBJ2-7	TGTGCCAGCAGCCAAGATGAGTCGGGGGTAGGATACGAGCAGTACTTC	CASSQDESGVGYEQYF
.	14	TRBV6-1	once	TRBJ1-5	TGTGCCAGCAGGGAAGGCGTTGACAATCAGCCCCAGCATTTT	CASREGVDNQPQHF
.	14	TRBV25-1	.	TRBJ2-1	TGTGCCAGCAGTGATTCTTGGGCGGGCCTTGAGCAGTTCTTC	CASSDSWAGLEQFF
TRBD2	15	TRBV27	.	TRBJ2-5	TGTGCCAGCAGTGAAATGACTAGCGGCCAAGAGACCCAGTACTTC	CASSEMTSGQETQYF
TRBD2	15	TRBV19	.	TRBJ2-1	TGTGCCAGTAGTATGAGGGCGGGAGTTAACCATGAGCAGTTCTTC	CASSMRAGVNHEQFF
TRBD1	16	TRBV28	.	TRBJ1-3	TGTGCCAGCAGCTTAGGACAGGGATACTCTGGAAACACCATATATTTT	CASSLGQGYSGNTIYF
.	14	TRBV11-3	.	TRBJ1-1	TGTGCCAGCAGCTCTAGCCCGGCGAGCACTGAAGCTTTCTTT	CASSSSPASTEAFF
TRBD2	15	TRBV5-1	.	TRBJ2-3	TGCGCCAGCAGCTTGTGGCGGGAGAAGTCAGATACGCAGTATTTT	CASSLWREKSDTQYF
TRBD2	15	TRBV5-6	.	TRBJ2-1	TGTGCCAGCAGTCGCATAGCGGGAGGGGGCAATGAGCAGTTCTTC	CASSRIAGGGNEQFF
TRBD2	17	TRBV3-1/TRBV3-2	.	TRBJ2-3	TGTGCCAGCAGCCCGGGACTAGCGGGAGGGATACCAGATACGCAGTATTTT	CASSPGLAGGIPDTQYF
TRBD1	14	TRBV28	.	TRBJ2-1	TGTGCCAGCACGACCGGGACAGGGGGCAATGAGCAGTTCTTC	CASTTGTGGNEQFF
TRBD1	15	TRBV5-1	.	TRBJ1-4	TGCGCCAGCAGCTTGGGGGACAGGGTACAAGGAAAACTGTTTTTT	CASSLGDRVQGKLFF
TRBD2	16	TRBV7-9	few	TRBJ2-3	TGTGCCAGCAGCCCATCGTTTAGCGGGAGCGTAGATACGCAGTATTTT	CASSPSFSGSVDTQYF
TRBD2	18	TRBV15	.	TRBJ2-3	TGTGCCACCAGCACCTCTAAGGGGGGACTAGCGAGCACAGATACGCAGTATTTT	CATSTSKGGLASTDTQYF
.	17	TRBV15	.	TRBJ2-1	TGTGCCACCAGCAGTGCTTTGGGACTGACCTCCTACAATGAGCAGTTCTTC	CATSSALGLTSYNEQFF
.	14	TRBV6-1	.	TRBJ1-2	TGTGCCAGCAGTGAATCAGGGAAAGCCTATGGCTACACCTTC	CASSESGKAYGYTF
.	15	TRBV27	.	TRBJ1-5	TGTGCCAGCAGTTTATGGGGAGGGGTAGGTCAGCCCCAGCATTTT	CASSLWGGVGQPQHF
TRBD1	15	TRBV19	.	TRBJ2-7	TGTGCCAGTAGTACAAACAGGGGGCGCCGACACGAGCAGTACTTC	CASSTNRGRRHEQYF
.	14	TRBV3-1/TRBV3-2	.	TRBJ1-1	TGTGCCAGCAGCCTTACTACAGGGTTTACTGAAGCTTTCTTT	CASSLTTGFTEAFF
TRBD2	12	TRBV15	once	TRBJ2-1	TGTGCCACCAGTACGTCCCGGGGGGGGCAGTTCTTC	CATSTSRGGQFF